The present T cell receptor beta chain was sequenced within a study of blood T cell repertoires in COVID-19. CDR3 size: 15 residues. V lost 2 bases and J 0 bases, leaving 10 bases between the germline ends. Germline loops: CDR1 MNHEY, CDR2 SMNVEV (reference sequence). Profiling relied on immunoSEQ multiplex PCR, and the TCRdb table lists in-frame clones only, not all of them. The repertoire holds about 100,000 clones, with about four fifths as singletons. The clonotype originates from a woman older than 75 with active or convalescent COVID-19. The chain joins TRBV27 to TRBJ1-1; no clear D. The sequenced sample was peripheral blood. CDR3 in amino acids: CASSLALGLNTEAFF. CDR3 coding DNA: TGTGCCAGCAGTTTAGCCCTGGGCTTGAACACTGAAGCTTTCTTT.